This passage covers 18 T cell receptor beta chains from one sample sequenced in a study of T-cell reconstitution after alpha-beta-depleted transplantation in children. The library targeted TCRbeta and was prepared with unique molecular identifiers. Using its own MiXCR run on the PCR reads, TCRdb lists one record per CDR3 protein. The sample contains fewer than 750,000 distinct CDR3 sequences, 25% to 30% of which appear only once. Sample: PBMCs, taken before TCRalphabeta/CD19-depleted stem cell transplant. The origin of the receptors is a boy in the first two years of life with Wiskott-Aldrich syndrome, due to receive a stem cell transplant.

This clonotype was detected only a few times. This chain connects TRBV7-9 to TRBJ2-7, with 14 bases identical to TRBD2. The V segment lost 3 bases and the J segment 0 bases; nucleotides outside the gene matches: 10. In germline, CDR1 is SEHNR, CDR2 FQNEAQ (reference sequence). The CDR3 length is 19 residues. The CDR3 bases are TGTGCCAGCAGCTTCCGACTAGCGGGAGGGCCAATCTACTCCTACGAGCAGTACTTC. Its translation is CASSFRLAGGPIYSYEQYF.

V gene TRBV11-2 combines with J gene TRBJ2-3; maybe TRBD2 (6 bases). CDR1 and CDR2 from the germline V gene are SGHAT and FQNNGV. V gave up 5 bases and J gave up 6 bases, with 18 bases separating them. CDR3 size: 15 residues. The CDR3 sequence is CASSQRDSPTDTQYF. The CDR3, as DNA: TGTGCCAGCAGCCAACGGGACTCTCCAACGGATACGCAGTATTTT.

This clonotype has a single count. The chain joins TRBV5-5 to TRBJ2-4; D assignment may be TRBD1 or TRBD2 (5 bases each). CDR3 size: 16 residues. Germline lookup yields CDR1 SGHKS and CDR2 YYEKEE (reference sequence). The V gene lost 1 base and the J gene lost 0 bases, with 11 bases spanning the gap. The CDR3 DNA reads TGTGCCAGCAGCTTGATGGGGACCCTAGCCAAAAACATTCAGTACTTC. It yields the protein CASSLMGTLAKNIQYF.

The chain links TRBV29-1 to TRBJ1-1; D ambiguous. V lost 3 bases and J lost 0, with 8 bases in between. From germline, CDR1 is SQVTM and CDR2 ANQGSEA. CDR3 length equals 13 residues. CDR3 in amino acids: CSVELRVNTEAFF. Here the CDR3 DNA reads TGCAGCGTTGAGCTCAGAGTGAACACTGAAGCTTTCTTT.

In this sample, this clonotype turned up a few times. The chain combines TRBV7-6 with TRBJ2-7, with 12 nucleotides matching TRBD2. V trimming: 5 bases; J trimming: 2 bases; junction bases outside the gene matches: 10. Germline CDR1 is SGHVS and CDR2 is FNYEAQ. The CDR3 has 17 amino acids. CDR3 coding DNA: TGTGCCAGCAGCACGCCCGGACTAGCGGGACCAACCTACGAGCAGTACTTC. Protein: CASSTPGLAGPTYEQYF.

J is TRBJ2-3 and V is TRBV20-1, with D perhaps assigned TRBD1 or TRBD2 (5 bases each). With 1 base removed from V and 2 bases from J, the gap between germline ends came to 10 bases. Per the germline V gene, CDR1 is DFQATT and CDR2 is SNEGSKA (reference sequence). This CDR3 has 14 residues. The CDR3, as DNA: TGCAGTGCTAGAGGCCAAGGGACCACAGATACGCAGTATTTT. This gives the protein CSARGQGTTDTQYF.

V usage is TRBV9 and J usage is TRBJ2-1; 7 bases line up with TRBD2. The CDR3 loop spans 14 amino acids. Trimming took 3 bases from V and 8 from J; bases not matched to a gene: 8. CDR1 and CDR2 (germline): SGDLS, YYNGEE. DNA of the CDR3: TGTGCCAGCAGCGCTCGGGGAGGGCCCTATGAGCAGTTCTTC. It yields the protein CASSARGGPYEQFF. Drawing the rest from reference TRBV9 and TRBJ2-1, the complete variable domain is DSGVTQTPKHLITATGQRVTLRCSPRSGDLSVYWYQQSLDQGLQFLIQYYNGEERAKGNILERFSAQQFPDLHSELNLSSLELGDSALYFCASSARGGPYEQFFGPGTRLTVL.

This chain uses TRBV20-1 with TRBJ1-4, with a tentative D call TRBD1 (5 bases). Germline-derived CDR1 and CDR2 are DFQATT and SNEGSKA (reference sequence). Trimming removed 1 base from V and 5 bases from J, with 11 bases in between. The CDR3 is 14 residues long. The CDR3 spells CSARVVGGNEKLFF. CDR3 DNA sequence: TGCAGTGCTAGAGTTGTTGGGGGGAATGAAAAACTGTTTTTT.

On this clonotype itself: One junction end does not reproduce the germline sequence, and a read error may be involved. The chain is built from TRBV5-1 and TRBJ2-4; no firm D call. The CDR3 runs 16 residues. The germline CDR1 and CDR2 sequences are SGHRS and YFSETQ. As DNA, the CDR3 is TGCGCCAGCAGCTTGGCTGTAAACCTTGGGCCCAACAGTCAGTACTTC. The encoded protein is CASSLAVNLGPNSQYF.

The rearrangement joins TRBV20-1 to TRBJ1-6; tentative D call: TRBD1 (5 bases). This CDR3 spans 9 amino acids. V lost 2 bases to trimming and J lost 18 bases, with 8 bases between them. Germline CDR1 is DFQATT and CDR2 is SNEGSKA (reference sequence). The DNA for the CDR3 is TGCAGTGCTAGATCGGGGACCCACTTT. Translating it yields CSARSGTHF.

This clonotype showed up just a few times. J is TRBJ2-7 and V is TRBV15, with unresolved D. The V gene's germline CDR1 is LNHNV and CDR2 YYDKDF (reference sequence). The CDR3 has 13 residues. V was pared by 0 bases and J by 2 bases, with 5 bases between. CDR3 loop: CATSRDSAYEQYF. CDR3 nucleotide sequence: TGTGCCACCAGCAGAGATTCGGCCTACGAGCAGTACTTC.

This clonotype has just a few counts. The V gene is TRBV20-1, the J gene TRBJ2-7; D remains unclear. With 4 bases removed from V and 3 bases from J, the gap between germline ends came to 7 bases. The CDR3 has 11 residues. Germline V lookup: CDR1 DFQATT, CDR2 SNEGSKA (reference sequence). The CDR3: CSAKSGYEQYF. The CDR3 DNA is TGCAGTGCTAAGTCGGGCTACGAGCAGTACTTC.

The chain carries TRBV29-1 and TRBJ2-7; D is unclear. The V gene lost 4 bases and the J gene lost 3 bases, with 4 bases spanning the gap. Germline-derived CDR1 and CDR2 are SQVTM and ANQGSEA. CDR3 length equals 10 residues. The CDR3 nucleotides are TGCAGCGTTGTCCACTACGAGCAGTACTTC. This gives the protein CSVVHYEQYF.

The CDR3 DNA is TGTGCCAGCAGCTCTGGGACTAGCGGGAGTTGGAATGAGCAGTTCTTC. This gives the protein CASSSGTSGSWNEQFF. The chain links TRBV28 to TRBJ2-1, with TRBD2 matching 14 bases. This CDR3 contains 16 residues. The V and J ends lost 6 bases and 7 bases, in that order; junction bases with no gene match: 8. Looked up from germline, CDR1 is MDHEN and CDR2 is SYDVKM.

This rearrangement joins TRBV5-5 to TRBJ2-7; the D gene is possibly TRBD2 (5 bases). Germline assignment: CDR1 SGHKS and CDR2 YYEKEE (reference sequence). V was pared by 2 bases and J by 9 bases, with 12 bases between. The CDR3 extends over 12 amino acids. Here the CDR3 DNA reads TGTGCCAGCAGCTTTAGCCGGGGAGTGCAGTACTTC. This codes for CASSFSRGVQYF.

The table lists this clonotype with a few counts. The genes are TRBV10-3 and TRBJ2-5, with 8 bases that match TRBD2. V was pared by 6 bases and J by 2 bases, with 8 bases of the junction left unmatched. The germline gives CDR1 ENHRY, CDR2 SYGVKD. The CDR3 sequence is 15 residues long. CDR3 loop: CAIREKLAAQETQYF. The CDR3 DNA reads TGTGCCATCAGAGAGAAACTAGCGGCTCAAGAGACCCAGTACTTC.

The CDR3 loop is CSARGGTGGYGELFF. The CDR3 DNA reads as TGCAGTGCCAGGGGCGGGACAGGGGGCTATGGGGAGCTGTTTTTT. The chain couples TRBV20-1 to TRBJ2-2; TRBD1 agrees at 12 bases. After removal of 6 bases from V and 8 bases from J, the junction contained 10 bases not matched to a gene. Germline-derived CDR1 and CDR2 are DFQATT and SNEGSKA (reference sequence). The CDR3 has 15 residues.

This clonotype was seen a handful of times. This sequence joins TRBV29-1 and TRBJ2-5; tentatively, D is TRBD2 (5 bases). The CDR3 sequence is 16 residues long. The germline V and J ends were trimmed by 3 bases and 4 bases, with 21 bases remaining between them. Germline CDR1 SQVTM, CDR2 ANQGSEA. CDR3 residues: CSVDGRGSVVLETQYF. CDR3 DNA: TGCAGCGTTGATGGACGTGGGAGTGTTGTTTTAGAGACCCAGTACTTC. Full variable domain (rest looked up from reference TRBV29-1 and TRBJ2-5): SAVISQKPSRDICQRGTSLTIQCQVDSQVTMMFWYRQQPGQSLTLIATANQGSEATYESGFVIDKFPISRPNLTFSTLTVSNMSPEDSSIYLCSVDGRGSVVLETQYFGPGTRLLVL.